The entry below gives a single T cell receptor (beta chain) sequence along with its context. These data are taken from a study of technical replicates of blood from a few donors. Clones were sequenced by immunoSEQ multiplex PCR, and TCRdb holds only the in-frame ones, with some missing. This table holds about 79,000 clones, 94% found once. Sequenced input: T cells isolated from PBMCs. The TCR comes from a human donor in good health.

The CDR3 nucleotides are TGTGCCAGCAGCAACGGAGGGGAAGGGGACTTCACAGATACGCAGTATTTT. It codes for CASSNGGEGDFTDTQYF. The chain links TRBV7-3 to TRBJ2-3, with D maybe TRBD2 (6 bases). Trimming cost V 5 bases and J 2 bases, with 20 bases left between them. The germline gives CDR1 SGHTA, CDR2 FQGTGA. This CDR3 comprises 17 residues.